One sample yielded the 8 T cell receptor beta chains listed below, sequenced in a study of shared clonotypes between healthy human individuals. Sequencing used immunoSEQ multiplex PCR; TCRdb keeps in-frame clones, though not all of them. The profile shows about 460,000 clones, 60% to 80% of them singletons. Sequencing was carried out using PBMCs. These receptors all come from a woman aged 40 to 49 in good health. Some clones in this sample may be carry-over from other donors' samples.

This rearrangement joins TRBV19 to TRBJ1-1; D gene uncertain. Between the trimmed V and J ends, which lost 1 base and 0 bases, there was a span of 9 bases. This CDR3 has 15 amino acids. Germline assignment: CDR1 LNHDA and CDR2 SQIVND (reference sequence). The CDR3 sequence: CASSIGEGLNTEAFF. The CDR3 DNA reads TGTGCCAGTAGTATAGGGGAAGGTCTGAACACTGAAGCTTTCTTT.

The CDR3 loop reads CASGRDSPVYNEQFF. CDR3 nucleotide sequence: TGTGCCAGCGGCCGGGACAGTCCTGTGTACAATGAGCAGTTCTTC. This chain links TRBV2 with TRBJ2-1; TRBD1 agrees at 7 bases. The CDR3 has 15 residues. From germline, CDR1 is SNHLY and CDR2 FYNNEI. Trimming cost V 8 bases and J 4 bases; bases outside gene matches: 11. The full variable domain, with the rest looked up from reference TRBV2 and TRBJ2-1, is EPEVTQTPSHQVTQMGQEVILRCVPISNHLYFYWYRQILGQKVEFLVSFYNNEISEKSEIFDDQFSVERPDGSNFTLKIRSTKLEDSAMYFCASGRDSPVYNEQFFGPGTRLTVL.

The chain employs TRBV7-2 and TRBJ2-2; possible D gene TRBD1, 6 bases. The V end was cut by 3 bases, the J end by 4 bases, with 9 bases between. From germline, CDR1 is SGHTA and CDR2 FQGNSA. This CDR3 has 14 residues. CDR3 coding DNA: TGTGCCAGCAGCTTTGTGACAGGCACCGGGGAGCTGTTTTTT. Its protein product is CASSFVTGTGELFF.

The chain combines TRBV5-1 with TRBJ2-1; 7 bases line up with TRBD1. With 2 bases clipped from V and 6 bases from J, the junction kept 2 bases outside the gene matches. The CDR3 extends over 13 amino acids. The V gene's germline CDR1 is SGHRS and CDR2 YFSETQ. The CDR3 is CASSLGTANEQFF. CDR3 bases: TGCGCCAGCAGCTTAGGGACAGCCAATGAGCAGTTCTTC.

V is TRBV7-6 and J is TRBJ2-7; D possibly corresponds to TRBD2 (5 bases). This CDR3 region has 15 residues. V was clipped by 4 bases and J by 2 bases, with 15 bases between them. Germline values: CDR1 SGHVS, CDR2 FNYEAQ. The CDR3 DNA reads TGTGCCAGCAGCTCTGGACTGGCGGCGACCTACGAGCAGTACTTC. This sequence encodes CASSSGLAATYEQYF.

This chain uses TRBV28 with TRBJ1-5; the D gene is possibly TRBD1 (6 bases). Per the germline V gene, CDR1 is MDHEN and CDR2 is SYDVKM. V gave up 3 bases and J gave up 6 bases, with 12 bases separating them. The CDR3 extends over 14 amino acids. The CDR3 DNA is TGTGCCAGCAGTTTCCAGGGGATGACTCAGCCCCAGCATTTT. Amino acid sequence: CASSFQGMTQPQHF.

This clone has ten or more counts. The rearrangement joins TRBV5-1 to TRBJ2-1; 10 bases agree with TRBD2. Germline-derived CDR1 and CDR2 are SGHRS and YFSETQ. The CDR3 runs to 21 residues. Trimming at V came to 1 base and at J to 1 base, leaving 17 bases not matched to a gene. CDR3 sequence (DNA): TGCGCCAGCAGCTTGCCTTTATCCCAAACTAGCGGGATTCGATCCTACAATGAGCAGTTCTTC. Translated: CASSLPLSQTSGIRSYNEQFF.

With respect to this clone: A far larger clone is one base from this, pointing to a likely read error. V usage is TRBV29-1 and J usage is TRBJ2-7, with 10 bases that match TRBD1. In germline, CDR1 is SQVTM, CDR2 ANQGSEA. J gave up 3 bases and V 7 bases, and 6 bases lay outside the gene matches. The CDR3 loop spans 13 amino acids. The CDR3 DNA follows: TGCAGCGCTTCGACAGGGGGCAGCTACGAGCAGTACTTC. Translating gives CSASTGGSYEQYF.